This T cell receptor beta chain was recorded in a study of blood T cells in healthy people across ages. Points from the study as a whole: Unsorted PBMCs blocked a conclusive comparison of naive and antigen-experienced cells.

As concerns this clonotype: Antigen: not known.

For the second PCR, which ran for 7 to 11 cycles, a sample-barcoded 5' primer and a J-beta primer mix were used. TCRdb called the 5' RACE reads again in MiXCR, with one record for every CDR3 protein. The sample records more than 750,000 distinct CDR3 sequences, 25% to 30% being singletons. A minimum of 6.5 million PBMCs was isolated per sample. Germline lookup yields CDR1 MGHRA and CDR2 YSYEKL. The CDR3 has 15 residues. Trimming cost V 2 bases and J 4 bases; bases outside gene matches: 2. The sample was also linked to a second study, of T cells of mothers and their children. As that report states: Reads obtained per mother exceeded 8 million TCR beta CDR3 reads, with about 3 million obtained per child.

The rearrangement links TRBV4-1 to TRBJ2-1; 10 bases agree with TRBD1. This receptor was taken from a woman aged 40 to 50 in good health. The sample comprised blood. CDR3 nucleotide sequence: TGCGCCAGCAGCCAACCGGGACAGGGGTACAATGAGCAGTTCTTC. This sequence encodes CASSQPGQGYNEQFF.